A single sample is the source of the 27 T cell receptor beta chains below, sequenced in a study of T cells in localized non-small cell lung cancer. This table comes from immunoSEQ multiplex PCR, and its TCRdb copy is limited to in-frame clones, with some not included. In the table there are about 82,000 clones, around 80% of which are singletons. This sample comprised PBMCs, obtained before any cancer treatment. The receptors were sampled from a man aged 40 to 75 with stage II squamous cell lung carcinoma.

This clone was seen just once. The chain has TRBV6-5 and TRBJ2-7; 8 bases are a match to TRBD1. Germline lookup yields CDR1 MNHEY and CDR2 SVGAGI. V was pared by 5 bases and J by 7 bases, with 7 bases of the junction left unmatched. This CDR3 comprises 13 residues. The CDR3 DNA reads as TGTGCCAGCAGTAAAAGGACAGGGAGGGAGCAGTACTTC. Encoded protein: CASSKRTGREQYF.

J is TRBJ2-1 and V is TRBV7-3; 11 bases map to TRBD1. Trimming at V came to 5 bases and at J to 0 bases, leaving 9 bases not matched to a gene. The CDR3 consists of 18 residues. Germline V gives CDR1 SGHTA, CDR2 FQGTGA. The DNA for the CDR3 is TGTGCCAGCAGCCCGCGGACAGGGGGCTACCCCTCCTACAATGAGCAGTTCTTC. The encoded protein is CASSPRTGGYPSYNEQFF.

The chain joins TRBV9 to TRBJ2-5; the D gene is possibly TRBD2 (6 bases). The ends were cut back, 3 bases at V and 6 bases at J, with 21 bases in the middle. The germline gives CDR1 SGDLS, CDR2 YYNGEE. This CDR3 has 16 residues. CDR3 coding DNA: TGTGCCAGCAGCGCAACCCCGGGGGTCTACGGGAAGACCCAGTACTTC. This encodes CASSATPGVYGKTQYF. Variable domain in full (rest from reference TRBV9 and TRBJ2-5): DSGVTQTPKHLITATGQRVTLRCSPRSGDLSVYWYQQSLDQGLQFLIQYYNGEERAKGNILERFSAQQFPDLHSELNLSSLELGDSALYFCASSATPGVYGKTQYFGPGTRLLVL.

This chain connects TRBV6-5 to TRBJ1-5, with no clear D. There are 15 residues in the CDR3. Trimming removed 6 bases from V and 0 bases from J, with 12 bases in between. Germline lookup yields CDR1 MNHEY and CDR2 SVGAGI. CDR3 nucleotide sequence: TGTGCCAGCAGAGAAACACCTAATAGCAATCAGCCCCAGCATTTT. This codes for CASRETPNSNQPQHF.

The chain employs TRBV29-1 and TRBJ2-1; 8 nucleotides align to TRBD2. Germline CDR1 and CDR2: SQVTM and ANQGSEA. The V and J ends lost 5 bases and 8 bases, in that order; junction bases with no gene match: 5. The CDR3 sequence is 12 residues long. CDR3 sequence reads: CSVLTSDHEQFF. CDR3 sequence (DNA): TGCAGCGTTTTGACTAGCGACCATGAGCAGTTCTTC.

The chain joins TRBV5-1 to TRBJ2-1, with 10 bases matching TRBD1. With V trimmed by 4 bases and J by 9 bases, 1 base remained unmatched. The V gene's germline CDR1 is SGHRS and CDR2 YFSETQ. The CDR3 loop spans 12 amino acids. The CDR3 here is CASSGTGAEQFF. CDR3 DNA sequence: TGCGCCAGCAGCGGGACAGGGGCTGAGCAGTTCTTC.

J is TRBJ1-2 and V is TRBV28; 7 nucleotides agree with TRBD1. Trimming cost V 3 bases and J 4 bases; bases outside gene matches: 11. The CDR3 totals 16 residues. The germline V gene encodes CDR1 MDHEN and CDR2 SYDVKM. CDR3 sequence reads: CASSLKPGGESYGYTF. CDR3 coding DNA: TGTGCCAGCAGTTTGAAACCAGGGGGAGAATCCTATGGCTACACCTTC.

In its sample, this clone was seen a few times. In DNA, the CDR3 is TGTGCCAGCAGCGTAGATACAGGGACCCCAGATACGCAGTATTTT. Its translation is CASSVDTGTPDTQYF. The J gene is TRBJ2-3, the V gene TRBV9; maybe TRBD1 (6 bases). Germline V gives CDR1 SGDLS, CDR2 YYNGEE. The CDR3 is made up of 15 amino acids. Trimming took 0 bases from V and 4 from J, leaving 12 bases between them. Variable domain in full (rest from reference TRBV9 and TRBJ2-3): DSGVTQTPKHLITATGQRVTLRCSPRSGDLSVYWYQQSLDQGLQFLIQYYNGEERAKGNILERFSAQQFPDLHSELNLSSLELGDSALYFCASSVDTGTPDTQYFGPGTRLTVL.

This clone was seen just once. The chain is built from TRBV28 and TRBJ1-3, with D perhaps TRBD1 (6 bases). Between the trimmed V and J ends, which lost 6 bases and 5 bases, there was a span of 17 bases. This CDR3 is built from 15 residues. Germline assignment: CDR1 MDHEN and CDR2 SYDVKM. CDR3 DNA: TGTGCCAGCAGCCCGGCGGACAGCTACCGAAACACCATATATTTT. It specifies CASSPADSYRNTIYF. The whole variable domain, filled in from reference TRBV28 and TRBJ1-3, reads DVKVTQSSRYLVKRTGEKVFLECVQDMDHENMFWYRQDPGLGLRLIYFSYDVKMKEKGDIPEGYSVSREKKERFSLILESASTNQTSMYLCASSPADSYRNTIYFGEGSWLTVV.

The genes are TRBV15 and TRBJ2-7; 11 bases map to TRBD2. V was clipped by 2 bases and J by 6 bases; unmatched bases: 6. The CDR3 is made up of 15 amino acids. In germline, CDR1 is LNHNV, CDR2 YYDKDF (reference sequence). CDR3 in DNA: TGTGCCACCAGCAGAAAACTAGCGGGAGATTTCGAGCAGTACTTC. Translated: CATSRKLAGDFEQYF.

The rearrangement uses TRBV19 and TRBJ2-1; weak D call: TRBD2 (5 bases). The length of the CDR3 is 11 residues. CDR1 and CDR2 (germline): LNHDA, SQIVND (reference sequence). Trimming stripped 7 bases from V and 4 bases from J, with 5 bases between. Here the CDR3 DNA reads TGTGCCAGTACGGGATACAATGAGCAGTTCTTC. It codes for CASTGYNEQFF.

This chain connects TRBV15 to TRBJ1-2; D remains unclear. The V gene's germline CDR1 is LNHNV and CDR2 YYDKDF (reference sequence). The CDR3 contains 13 residues. V lost 1 base and J lost 8, with 11 bases in between. CDR3 coding DNA: TGTGCCACCAGCAGAGGGGAGGGTTGGGGCTACACCTTC. It yields the protein CATSRGEGWGYTF.

The chain is built from TRBV7-3 and TRBJ2-2; D is uncertain. V lost 5 bases, J lost 3 bases, and 7 bases lay in between. This CDR3 comprises 13 residues. Per germline, CDR1 SGHTA and CDR2 FQGTGA. CDR3 residues: CASSLRYTGELFF. The CDR3 bases are TGTGCCAGCAGCCTTAGGTACACCGGGGAGCTGTTTTTT. The full variable domain, completed using reference TRBV7-3 and TRBJ2-2, is GAGVSQTPSNKVTEKGKYVELRCDPISGHTALYWYRQSLGQGPEFLIYFQGTGAADDSGLPNDRFFAVRPEGSVSTLKIQRTERGDSAVYLCASSLRYTGELFFGEGSRLTVL.

V is TRBV7-2 and J is TRBJ1-5; TRBD1 aligns across 7 bases. The CDR3 runs 13 residues. J lost 11 bases, V lost 5 bases, and 9 bases had no gene match. Germline V gene data show CDR1 as SGHTA and CDR2 as FQGNSA. This CDR3 is CASSADHRGSQHF. Written as DNA, the CDR3 is TGTGCCAGCAGCGCAGACCACAGGGGTTCCCAGCATTTT. The full variable domain, its missing parts supplied by reference TRBV7-2 and TRBJ1-5, is GAGVSQSPSNKVTEKGKDVELRCDPISGHTALYWYRQSLGQGLEFLIYFQGNSAPDKSGLPSDRFSAERTGGSVSTLTIQRTQQEDSAVYLCASSADHRGSQHFGDGTRLSIL.

The chain carries TRBV11-2 and TRBJ1-5; D not resolved. CDR1 and CDR2 (germline): SGHAT, FQNNGV. This CDR3 spans 15 amino acids. V gave up 1 base and J gave up 6 bases, with 13 bases separating them. This chain's CDR3 is CASSLGPEWGQPQHF. The DNA of the CDR3 is TGTGCCAGCAGCTTAGGACCGGAGTGGGGTCAGCCCCAGCATTTT. The variable domain in full, completed from reference TRBV11-2 and TRBJ1-5, reads EAGVAQSPRYKIIEKRQSVAFWCNPISGHATLYWYQQILGQGPKLLIQFQNNGVVDDSQLPKDRFSAERLKGVDSTLKIQPAKLEDSAVYLCASSLGPEWGQPQHFGDGTRLSIL.

V and J are TRBV27 and TRBJ2-3; TRBD2 matches at 9 bases. This CDR3 has 16 residues. V shed 2 bases and J 2 bases; nucleotides not matched to a gene: 5. Germline V gene sequence: CDR1 MNHEY, CDR2 SMNVEV (reference sequence). The DNA of the CDR3 is TGTGCCAGCAGTTTAATAGCGGGGGACAACACAGATACGCAGTATTTT. Its translation is CASSLIAGDNTDTQYF.

This sequence joins TRBV28 and TRBJ2-1; D gene ambiguous. V lost 7 bases to trimming and J lost 9 bases, with 13 bases between them. Germline V lookup: CDR1 MDHEN, CDR2 SYDVKM. This CDR3 is built from 12 residues. This chain's CDR3 is CASTVGVGEQFF. CDR3 DNA sequence: TGTGCCAGCACCGTCGGAGTGGGTGAGCAGTTCTTC.

The rearrangement uses TRBV5-1 and TRBJ2-7; possibly TRBD2 for D (5 bases). The length of the CDR3 is 15 residues. CDR1 is SGHRS and CDR2 is YFSETQ in the germline V gene. The germline V and J ends were trimmed by 0 bases and 5 bases, with 15 bases remaining between them. Written as DNA, the CDR3 is TGCGCCAGCAGCTTGGAGAGAGGGCCGTCTAACGAGCAGTACTTC. Its translation is CASSLERGPSNEQYF.

This clone has only one observation. V usage is TRBV19 and J usage is TRBJ1-5; 8 nucleotides align to TRBD1. CDR1 and CDR2 (germline): LNHDA, SQIVND (reference sequence). The CDR3 is 15 amino acids. V lost 6 bases and J lost 2; bases outside the gene matches: 6. Here the CDR3 DNA reads TGTGCCAGTAGATCGAGGGGACAGGGCAATCAGCCCCAGCATTTT. It encodes CASRSRGQGNQPQHF. Full variable domain (outside the CDR3, taken from reference TRBV19 and TRBJ1-5): DGGITQSPKYLFRKEGQNVTLSCEQNLNHDAMYWYRQDPGQGLRLIYYSQIVNDFQKGDIAEGYSVSREKKESFPLTVTSAQKNPTAFYLCASRSRGQGNQPQHFGDGTRLSIL.

The chain links TRBV28 to TRBJ2-7, with D perhaps matching TRBD1 (5 bases). This CDR3 is 16 amino acids long. V lost 1 base and J lost 1, with 14 bases in between. From germline, CDR1 is MDHEN and CDR2 SYDVKM. Here the CDR3 reads CASSLSLRRGSYEQYF. The CDR3 bases are TGTGCCAGCAGTTTATCCCTCCGTAGGGGTTCCTACGAGCAGTACTTC.

Here the CDR3 reads CASSLMTASEQFF. The CDR3 DNA sequence: TGTGCCAGCAGCTTAATGACAGCCTCCGAGCAGTTCTTC. The chain joins TRBV11-2 to TRBJ2-1; TRBD1 is a possible D gene (5 bases). This CDR3 comprises 13 residues. Trimming left V 2 bases short and J 10 bases short, with 12 bases between. Germline values: CDR1 SGHAT, CDR2 FQNNGV.

V usage is TRBV6-5 and J usage is TRBJ2-1; D is perhaps TRBD2 (5 bases). Germline lookup yields CDR1 MNHEY and CDR2 SVGAGI. The CDR3 runs to 15 residues. The V and J ends lost 2 bases and 6 bases respectively, with 14 bases between them. As DNA, the CDR3 is TGTGCCAGCAGTTACCCCCGGGGTGAGGGCAATGAGCAGTTCTTC. It encodes CASSYPRGEGNEQFF.

In nucleotides, the CDR3 is TGTGCCAGCAGTGAAACCCCCTCGAAGGGCTACACCTTC. The encoded protein is CASSETPSKGYTF. The rearrangement links TRBV6-1 to TRBJ1-2; D uncertain. From germline, CDR1 is MNHNS and CDR2 SASEGT. The CDR3 consists of 13 residues. V was trimmed by 2 bases and J by 8 bases, leaving 12 bases between them.

V usage is TRBV5-1 and J usage is TRBJ2-5; 7 nucleotides line up with TRBD1. CDR1 is SGHRS and CDR2 is YFSETQ in the germline V gene. V gave up 4 bases and J gave up 5 bases; unmatched junction bases: 2. The CDR3 spans 12 residues. The CDR3 region is CASSAQGETQYF. CDR3 DNA: TGCGCCAGCAGCGCACAGGGGGAGACCCAGTACTTC.

The CDR3 spells CASSAKPEGRGYTF. As DNA, the CDR3 is TGTGCCAGCAGCGCCAAACCAGAGGGTCGGGGCTACACCTTC. The chain carries TRBV5-6 and TRBJ1-2; D gene ambiguous. Trimming pared 4 bases from V and 8 bases from J, leaving 18 bases between. The CDR3 spans 14 residues. Germline V lookup: CDR1 SGHDT, CDR2 YYEEEE.

The chain carries TRBV5-4 and TRBJ1-2, with D hard to call. Per germline, CDR1 SGHNT and CDR2 YYREEE (reference sequence). This CDR3 comprises 13 residues. The V end was cut by 6 bases, the J end by 2 bases, with 11 bases between. CDR3 protein: CASTPSGNYGYTF. In DNA form, the CDR3 reads TGTGCCAGCACCCCTTCCGGGAACTATGGCTACACCTTC.

V gene TRBV4-1 combines with J gene TRBJ2-5; TRBD2 is a possible D gene (5 bases). V lost 0 bases, J lost 5 bases, and 13 bases lay in between. The CDR3 covers 15 residues. Germline CDR1 reads MGHRA; CDR2 reads YSYEKL. The CDR3 DNA sequence: TGCGCCAGCAGCCAAGATGTCGGGATCCTCGAGACCCAGTACTTC. Translating gives CASSQDVGILETQYF.